This TCR beta chain was obtained from a study of response to subunit inactivated influenza vaccine. TCRdb called the RT-PCR reads again in MiXCR, with one record for every CDR3 protein. The sample consists of around 320,000 distinct CDR3 sequences, around 20% of them appearing once. This CDR3 spans 15 amino acids. With 0 bases removed from V and 3 bases from J, the gap between germline ends came to 12 bases. The germline gives CDR1 DFQATT, CDR2 SNEGSKA (reference sequence). Study outcomes and limitations: Each seasonal influenza vaccination, the authors suggested, recruits few new T cells.

Worth noting for this clonotype: What it binds is unknown.

The sequence was collected from a man in his fifties or sixties who received an inactivated influenza vaccine. V and J are TRBV20-1 and TRBJ1-5; possibly TRBD1 for D (5 bases). Specimen: PBMCs from blood, collected approximately 22 months after vaccination. CDR3 sequence: CSARDLDMYNQPQHF. The CDR3 nucleotides are TGCAGTGCTAGAGATCTGGACATGTACAATCAGCCCCAGCATTTT.